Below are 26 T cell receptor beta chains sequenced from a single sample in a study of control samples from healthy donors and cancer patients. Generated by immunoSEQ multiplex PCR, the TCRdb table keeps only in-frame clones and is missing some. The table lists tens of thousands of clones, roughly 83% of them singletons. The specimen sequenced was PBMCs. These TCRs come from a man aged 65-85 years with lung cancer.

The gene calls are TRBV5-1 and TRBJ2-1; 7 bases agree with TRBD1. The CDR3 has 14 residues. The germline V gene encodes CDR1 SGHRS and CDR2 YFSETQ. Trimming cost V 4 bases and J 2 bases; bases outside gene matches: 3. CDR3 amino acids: CASSRDSPYNEQFF. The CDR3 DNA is TGCGCCAGCAGCCGGGACAGCCCCTACAATGAGCAGTTCTTC.

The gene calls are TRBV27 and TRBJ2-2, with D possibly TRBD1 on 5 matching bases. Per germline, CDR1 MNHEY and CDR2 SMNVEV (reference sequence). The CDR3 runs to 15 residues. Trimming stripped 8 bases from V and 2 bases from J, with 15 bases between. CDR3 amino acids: CASRIHQGNTGELFF. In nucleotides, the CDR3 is TGTGCCAGCCGGATACACCAGGGTAACACCGGGGAGCTGTTTTTT.

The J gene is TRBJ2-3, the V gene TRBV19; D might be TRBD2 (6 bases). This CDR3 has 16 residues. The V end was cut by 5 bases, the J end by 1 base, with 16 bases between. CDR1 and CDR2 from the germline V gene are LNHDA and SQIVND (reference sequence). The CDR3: CASSPQTSRGTDTQYF. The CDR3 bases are TGTGCCAGTAGTCCACAAACTAGCAGGGGCACAGATACGCAGTATTTT.

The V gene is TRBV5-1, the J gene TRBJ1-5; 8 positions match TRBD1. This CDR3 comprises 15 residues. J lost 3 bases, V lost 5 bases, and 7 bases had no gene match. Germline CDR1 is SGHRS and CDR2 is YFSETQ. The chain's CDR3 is CASRLDRGPNQPQHF. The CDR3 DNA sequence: TGCGCCAGCAGGTTAGACAGGGGACCCAATCAGCCCCAGCATTTT.

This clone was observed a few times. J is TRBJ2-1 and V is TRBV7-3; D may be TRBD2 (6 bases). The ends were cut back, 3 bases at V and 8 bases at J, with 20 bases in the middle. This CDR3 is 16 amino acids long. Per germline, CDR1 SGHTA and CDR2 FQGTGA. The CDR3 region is CASSFEGGGFGDEQFF. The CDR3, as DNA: TGTGCCAGCAGCTTTGAGGGTGGAGGGTTCGGTGATGAGCAGTTCTTC.

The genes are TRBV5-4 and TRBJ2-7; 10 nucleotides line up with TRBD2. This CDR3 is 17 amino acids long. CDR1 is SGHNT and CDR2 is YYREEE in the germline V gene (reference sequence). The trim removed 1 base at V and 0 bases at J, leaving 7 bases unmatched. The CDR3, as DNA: TGTGCCAGCAGCTTGTTGCTAGCGGGGGCAAGCTCCTACGAGCAGTACTTC. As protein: CASSLLLAGASSYEQYF.

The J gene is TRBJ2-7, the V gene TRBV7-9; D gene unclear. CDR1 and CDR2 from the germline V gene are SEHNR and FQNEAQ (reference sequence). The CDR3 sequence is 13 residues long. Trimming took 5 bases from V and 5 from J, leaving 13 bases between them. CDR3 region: CASSTPSAHEQYF. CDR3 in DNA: TGTGCCAGCAGCACTCCCAGCGCCCACGAGCAGTACTTC. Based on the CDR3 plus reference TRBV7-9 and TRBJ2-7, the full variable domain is DTGVSQNPRHKITKRGQNVTFRCDPISEHNRLYWYRQTLGQGPEFLTYFQNEAQLEKSRLLSDRFSAERPKGSFSTLEIQRTEQGDSAMYLCASSTPSAHEQYFGPGTRLTVT.

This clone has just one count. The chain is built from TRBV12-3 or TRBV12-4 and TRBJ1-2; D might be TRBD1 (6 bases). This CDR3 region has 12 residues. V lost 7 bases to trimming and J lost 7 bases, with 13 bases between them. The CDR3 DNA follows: TGTGCCAGCACCCGAGGGGGGGCTGGCTACACCTTC. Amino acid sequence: CASTRGGAGYTF.

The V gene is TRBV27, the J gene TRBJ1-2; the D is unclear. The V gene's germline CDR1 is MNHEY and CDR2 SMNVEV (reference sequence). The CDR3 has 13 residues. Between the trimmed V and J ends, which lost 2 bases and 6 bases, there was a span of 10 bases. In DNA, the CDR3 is TGTGCCAGCAGTTTACTGGGAACGAATGGCTACACCTTC. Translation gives CASSLLGTNGYTF.

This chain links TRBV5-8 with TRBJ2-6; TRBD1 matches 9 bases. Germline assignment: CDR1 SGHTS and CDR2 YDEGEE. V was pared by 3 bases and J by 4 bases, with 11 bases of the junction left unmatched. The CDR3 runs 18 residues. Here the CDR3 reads CASSWGQGSPLGANVLTF. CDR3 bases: TGTGCCAGCAGCTGGGGACAGGGTAGTCCTTTGGGGGCCAACGTCCTGACTTTC.

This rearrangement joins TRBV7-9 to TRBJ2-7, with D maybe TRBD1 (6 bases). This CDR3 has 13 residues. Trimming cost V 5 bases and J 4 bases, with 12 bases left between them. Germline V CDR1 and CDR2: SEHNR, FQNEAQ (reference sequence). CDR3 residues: CASSPGTPYEQYF. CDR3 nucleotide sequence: TGTGCCAGCAGCCCCGGGACACCGTACGAGCAGTACTTC.

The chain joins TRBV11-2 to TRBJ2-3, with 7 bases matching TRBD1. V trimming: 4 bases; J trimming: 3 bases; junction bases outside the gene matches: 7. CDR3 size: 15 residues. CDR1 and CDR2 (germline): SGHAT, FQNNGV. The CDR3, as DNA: TGTGCCAGCAGCTCCCGGACAGGCTCGACAGATACGCAGTATTTT. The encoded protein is CASSSRTGSTDTQYF.

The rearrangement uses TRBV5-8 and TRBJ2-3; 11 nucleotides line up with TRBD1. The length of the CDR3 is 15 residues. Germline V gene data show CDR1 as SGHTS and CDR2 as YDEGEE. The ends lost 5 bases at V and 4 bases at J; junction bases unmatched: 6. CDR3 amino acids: CASSLGQGAADTQYF. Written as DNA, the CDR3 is TGTGCCAGCAGTCTTGGACAGGGGGCGGCAGATACGCAGTATTTT.

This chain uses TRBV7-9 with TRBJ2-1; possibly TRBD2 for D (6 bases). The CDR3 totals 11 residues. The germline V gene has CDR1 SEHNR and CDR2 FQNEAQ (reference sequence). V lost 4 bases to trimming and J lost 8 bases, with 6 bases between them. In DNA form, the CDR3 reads TGTGCCAGCAGCTGGAGGGATGAGCAGTTCTTC. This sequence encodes CASSWRDEQFF.

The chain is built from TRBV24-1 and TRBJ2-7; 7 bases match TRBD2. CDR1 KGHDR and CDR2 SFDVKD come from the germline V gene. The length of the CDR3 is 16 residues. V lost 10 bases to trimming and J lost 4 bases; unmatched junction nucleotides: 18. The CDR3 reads CATTYRPRTRQYEQYF. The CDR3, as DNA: TGTGCCACGACTTATAGACCTAGGACTAGACAGTACGAGCAGTACTTC.

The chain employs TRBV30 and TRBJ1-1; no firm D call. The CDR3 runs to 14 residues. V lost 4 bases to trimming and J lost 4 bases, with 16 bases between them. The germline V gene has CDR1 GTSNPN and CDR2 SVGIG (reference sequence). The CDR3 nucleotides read TGTGCCTGGAAGACGCACGGAGCAGGCACTGAAGCTTTCTTT. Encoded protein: CAWKTHGAGTEAFF. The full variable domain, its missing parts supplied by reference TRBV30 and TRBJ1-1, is SQTIHQWPATLVQPVGSPLSLECTVEGTSNPNLYWYRQAAGRGLQLLFYSVGIGQISSEVPQNLSASRPQDRQFILSSKKLLLSDSGFYLCAWKTHGAGTEAFFGQGTRLTVV.

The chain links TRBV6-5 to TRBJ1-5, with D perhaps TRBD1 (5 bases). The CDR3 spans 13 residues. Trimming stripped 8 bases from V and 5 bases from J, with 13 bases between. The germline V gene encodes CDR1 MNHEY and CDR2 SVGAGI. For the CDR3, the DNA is TGTGCCAGCCTCCCTGGGGGGTATCAGCCCCAGCATTTT. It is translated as CASLPGGYQPQHF.

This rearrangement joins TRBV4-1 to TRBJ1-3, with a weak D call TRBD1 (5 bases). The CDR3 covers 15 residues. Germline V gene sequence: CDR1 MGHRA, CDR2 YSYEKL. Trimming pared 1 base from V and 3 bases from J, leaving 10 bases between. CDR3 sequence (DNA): TGCGCCAGCAGCCAAGCGCAGGGTATTGGAAACACCATATATTTT. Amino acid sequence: CASSQAQGIGNTIYF.

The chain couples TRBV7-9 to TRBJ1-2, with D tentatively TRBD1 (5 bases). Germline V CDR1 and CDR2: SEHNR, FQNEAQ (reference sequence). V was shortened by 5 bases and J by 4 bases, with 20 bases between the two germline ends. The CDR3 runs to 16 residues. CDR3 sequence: CASSPPGQGVFYGYTF. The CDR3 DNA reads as TGTGCCAGCAGCCCCCCGGGGCAGGGAGTGTTCTATGGCTACACCTTC. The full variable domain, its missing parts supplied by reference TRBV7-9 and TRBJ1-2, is DTGVSQNPRHKITKRGQNVTFRCDPISEHNRLYWYRQTLGQGPEFLTYFQNEAQLEKSRLLSDRFSAERPKGSFSTLEIQRTEQGDSAMYLCASSPPGQGVFYGYTFGSGTRLTVV.

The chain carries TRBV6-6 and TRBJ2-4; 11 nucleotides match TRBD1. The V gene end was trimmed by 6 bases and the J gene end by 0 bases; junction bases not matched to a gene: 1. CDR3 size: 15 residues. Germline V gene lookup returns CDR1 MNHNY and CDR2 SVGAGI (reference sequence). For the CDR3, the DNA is TGTGCCAGCAGGGGGACAGGGGGAGCCAAAAACATTCAGTACTTC. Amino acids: CASRGTGGAKNIQYF.

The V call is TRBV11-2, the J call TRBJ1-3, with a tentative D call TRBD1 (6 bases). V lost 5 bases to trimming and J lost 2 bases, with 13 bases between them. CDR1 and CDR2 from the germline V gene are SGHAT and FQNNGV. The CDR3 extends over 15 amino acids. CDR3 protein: CASSKQGAAGNTIYF. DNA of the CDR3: TGTGCCAGCAGCAAACAGGGTGCGGCTGGAAACACCATATATTTT.

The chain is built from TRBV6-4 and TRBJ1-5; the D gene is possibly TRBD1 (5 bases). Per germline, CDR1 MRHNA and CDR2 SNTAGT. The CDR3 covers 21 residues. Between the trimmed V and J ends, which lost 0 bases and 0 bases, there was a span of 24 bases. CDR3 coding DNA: TGTGCCAGCAGTGACTCCGTCCAGGAGGGGAGGGGCTTTTATAGCAATCAGCCCCAGCATTTT. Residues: CASSDSVQEGRGFYSNQPQHF.

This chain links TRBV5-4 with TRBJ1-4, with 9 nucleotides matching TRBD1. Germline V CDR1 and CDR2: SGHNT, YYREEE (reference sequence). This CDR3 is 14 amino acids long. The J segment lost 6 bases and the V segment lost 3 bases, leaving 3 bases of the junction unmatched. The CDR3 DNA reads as TGTGCCAGCAGCTCTGACAGGGGGGATGAAAAACTGTTTTTT. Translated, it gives CASSSDRGDEKLFF.

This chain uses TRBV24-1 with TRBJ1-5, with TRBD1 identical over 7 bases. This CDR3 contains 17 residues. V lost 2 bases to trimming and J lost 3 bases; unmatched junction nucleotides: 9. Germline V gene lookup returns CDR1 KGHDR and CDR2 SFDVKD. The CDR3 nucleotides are TGTGCCACCAGTGATTCCACCAGGGGGACCAACAATCAGCCCCAGCATTTT. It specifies CATSDSTRGTNNQPQHF.

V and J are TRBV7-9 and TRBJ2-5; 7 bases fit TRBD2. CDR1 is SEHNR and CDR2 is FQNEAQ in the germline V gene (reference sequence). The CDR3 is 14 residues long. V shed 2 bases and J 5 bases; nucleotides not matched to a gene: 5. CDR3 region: CASSLRGGKETQYF. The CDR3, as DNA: TGTGCCAGCAGCTTACGGGGAGGGAAGGAGACCCAGTACTTC.

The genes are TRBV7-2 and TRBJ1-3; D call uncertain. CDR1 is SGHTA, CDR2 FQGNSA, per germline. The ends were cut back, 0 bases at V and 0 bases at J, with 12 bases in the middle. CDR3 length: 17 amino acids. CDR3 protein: CASSLAGRLSSGNTIYF. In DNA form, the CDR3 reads TGTGCCAGCAGCTTAGCGGGGAGACTTAGCTCTGGAAACACCATATATTTT.